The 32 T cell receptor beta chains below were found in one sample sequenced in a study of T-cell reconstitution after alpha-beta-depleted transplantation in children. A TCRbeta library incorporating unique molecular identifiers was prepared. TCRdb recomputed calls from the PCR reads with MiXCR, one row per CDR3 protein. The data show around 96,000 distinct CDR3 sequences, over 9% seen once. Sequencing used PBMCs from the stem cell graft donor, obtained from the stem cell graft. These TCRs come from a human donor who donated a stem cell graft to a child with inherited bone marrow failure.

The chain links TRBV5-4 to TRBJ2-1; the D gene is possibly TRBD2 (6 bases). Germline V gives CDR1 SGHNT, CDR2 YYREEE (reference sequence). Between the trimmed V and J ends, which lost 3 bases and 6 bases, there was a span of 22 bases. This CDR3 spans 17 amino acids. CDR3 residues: CASSSVFLGGGVNEQFF. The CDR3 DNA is TGTGCCAGCAGCTCCGTCTTTTTGGGAGGAGGGGTCAATGAGCAGTTCTTC.

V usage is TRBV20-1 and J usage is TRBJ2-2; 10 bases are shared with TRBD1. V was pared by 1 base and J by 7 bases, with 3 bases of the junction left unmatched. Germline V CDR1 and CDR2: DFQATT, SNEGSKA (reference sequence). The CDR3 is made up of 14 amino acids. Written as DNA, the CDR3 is TGCAGTGCTAGAGGGACAGGGGGTATCGGGGAGCTGTTTTTT. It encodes CSARGTGGIGELFF.

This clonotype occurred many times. CDR3 DNA: TGTGCCAGCAGCCCCCAACAGGGGGTCGCCGAAGCTTTCTTT. Translating it yields CASSPQQGVAEAFF. V is TRBV7-9 and J is TRBJ1-1; 8 nucleotides line up with TRBD1. Germline-derived CDR1 and CDR2 are SEHNR and FQNEAQ (reference sequence). The length of the CDR3 is 14 residues. The V and J ends lost 5 bases and 8 bases, in that order; junction bases with no gene match: 10.

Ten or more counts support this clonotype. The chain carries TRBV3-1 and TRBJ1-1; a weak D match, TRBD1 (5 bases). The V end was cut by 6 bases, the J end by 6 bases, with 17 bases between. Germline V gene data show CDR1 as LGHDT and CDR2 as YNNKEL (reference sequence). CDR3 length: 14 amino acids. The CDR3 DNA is TGTGCCAGCAGTTTCCGACAGAGTGGGGCTGAAGCTTTCTTT. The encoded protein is CASSFRQSGAEAFF.

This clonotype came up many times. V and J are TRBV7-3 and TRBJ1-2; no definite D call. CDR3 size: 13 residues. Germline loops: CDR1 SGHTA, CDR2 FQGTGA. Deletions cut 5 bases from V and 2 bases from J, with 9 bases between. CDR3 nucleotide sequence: TGTGCCAGCAGCGCCGGGAGCAACTATGGCTACACCTTC. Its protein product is CASSAGSNYGYTF.

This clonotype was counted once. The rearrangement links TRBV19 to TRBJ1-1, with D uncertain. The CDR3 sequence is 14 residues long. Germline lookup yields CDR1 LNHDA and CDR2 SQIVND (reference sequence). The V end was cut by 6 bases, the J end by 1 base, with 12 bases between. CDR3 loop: CASRWVGPNTEAFF. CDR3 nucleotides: TGTGCCAGTAGGTGGGTTGGGCCGAACACTGAAGCTTTCTTT.

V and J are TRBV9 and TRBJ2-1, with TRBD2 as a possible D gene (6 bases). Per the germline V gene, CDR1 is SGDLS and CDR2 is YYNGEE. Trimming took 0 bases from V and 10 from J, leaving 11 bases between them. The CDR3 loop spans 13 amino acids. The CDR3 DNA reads TGTGCCAGCAGCGTAGAGCTCCGGGGGGAGCAGTTCTTC. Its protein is CASSVELRGEQFF.

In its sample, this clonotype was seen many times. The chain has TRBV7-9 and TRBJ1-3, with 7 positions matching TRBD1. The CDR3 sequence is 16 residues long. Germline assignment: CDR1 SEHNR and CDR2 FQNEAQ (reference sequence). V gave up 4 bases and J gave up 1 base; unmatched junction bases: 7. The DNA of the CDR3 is TGTGCCAGCAGCTCCCCGGGACAGCCTTCTGGAAACACCATATATTTT. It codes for CASSSPGQPSGNTIYF.

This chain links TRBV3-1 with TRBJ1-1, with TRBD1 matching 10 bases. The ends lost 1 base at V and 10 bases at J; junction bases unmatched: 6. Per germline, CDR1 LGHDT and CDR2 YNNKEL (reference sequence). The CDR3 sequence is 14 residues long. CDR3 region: CASSQATGGVGAFF. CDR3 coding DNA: TGTGCCAGCAGCCAAGCGACAGGGGGCGTAGGAGCTTTCTTT.

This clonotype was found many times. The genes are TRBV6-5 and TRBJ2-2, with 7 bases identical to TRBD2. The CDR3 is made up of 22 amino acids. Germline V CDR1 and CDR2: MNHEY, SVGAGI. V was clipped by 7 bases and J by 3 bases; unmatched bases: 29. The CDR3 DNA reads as TGTGCCAGCACCCTCAGACATAGGCTAGCGGTAATTACCGGGTCCCACACCGGGGAGCTGTTTTTT. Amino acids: CASTLRHRLAVITGSHTGELFF.

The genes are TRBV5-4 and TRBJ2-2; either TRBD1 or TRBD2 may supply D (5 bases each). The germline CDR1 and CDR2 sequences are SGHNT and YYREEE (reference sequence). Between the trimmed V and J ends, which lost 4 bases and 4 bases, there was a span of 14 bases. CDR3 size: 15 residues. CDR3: CASSPTGAVTGELFF. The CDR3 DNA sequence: TGTGCCAGCAGCCCAACCGGGGCGGTCACCGGGGAGCTGTTTTTT.

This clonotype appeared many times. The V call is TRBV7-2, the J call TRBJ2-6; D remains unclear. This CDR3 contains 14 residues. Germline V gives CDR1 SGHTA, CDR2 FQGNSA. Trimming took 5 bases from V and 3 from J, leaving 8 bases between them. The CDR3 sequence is CASSLGSGANVLTF. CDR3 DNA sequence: TGTGCCAGCAGCCTAGGCAGTGGGGCCAACGTCCTGACTTTC.

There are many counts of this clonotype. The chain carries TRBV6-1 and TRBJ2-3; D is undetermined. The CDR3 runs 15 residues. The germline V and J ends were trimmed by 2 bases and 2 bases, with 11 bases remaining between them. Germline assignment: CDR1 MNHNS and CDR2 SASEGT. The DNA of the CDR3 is TGTGCCAGCAGTGAATCTCCCGTCGCCACAGATACGCAGTATTTT. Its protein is CASSESPVATDTQYF.

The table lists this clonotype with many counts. The CDR3 spells CATSRVRASDFPFF. The CDR3 DNA sequence: TGTGCCACCAGCAGAGTGCGGGCTAGCGATTTTCCGTTCTTC. V and J are TRBV15 and TRBJ2-1; weak D call: TRBD2 (6 bases). The CDR3 length is 14 residues. The germline gives CDR1 LNHNV, CDR2 YYDKDF (reference sequence). Trimming took off 1 base at V and 15 bases at J, with 19 bases between the two ends.

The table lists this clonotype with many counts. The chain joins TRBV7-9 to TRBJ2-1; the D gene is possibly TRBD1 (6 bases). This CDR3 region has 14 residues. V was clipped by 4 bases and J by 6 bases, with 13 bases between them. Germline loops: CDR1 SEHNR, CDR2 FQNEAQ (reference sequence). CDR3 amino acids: CASSSNRDINEQFF. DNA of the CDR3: TGTGCCAGCAGCTCGAACCGGGACATCAATGAGCAGTTCTTC.

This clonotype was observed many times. The CDR3 region has the DNA TGTGCCAGCAGTTTAGGGGGTGGGGGATCCGAGCAGTACTTC. It translates to CASSLGGGGSEQYF. The chain carries TRBV12-3 or TRBV12-4 and TRBJ2-7; the D call may be TRBD1 or TRBD2 (5 bases each). The CDR3 runs to 14 residues. The V end was cut by 1 base, the J end by 6 bases, with 13 bases between.

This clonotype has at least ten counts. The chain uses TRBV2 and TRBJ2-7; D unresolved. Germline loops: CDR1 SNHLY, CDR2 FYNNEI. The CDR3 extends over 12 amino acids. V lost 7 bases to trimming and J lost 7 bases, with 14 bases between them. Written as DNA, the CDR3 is TGTGCCAGCACGTATTCCCACCAGGAGCAGTACTTC. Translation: CASTYSHQEQYF.

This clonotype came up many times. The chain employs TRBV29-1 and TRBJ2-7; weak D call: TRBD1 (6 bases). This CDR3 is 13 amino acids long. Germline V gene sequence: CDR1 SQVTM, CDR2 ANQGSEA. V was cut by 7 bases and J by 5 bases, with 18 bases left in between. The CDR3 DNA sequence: TGCAGCGGTGGGGCCGGACAGCTCGACGAGCAGTACTTC. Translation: CSGGAGQLDEQYF.

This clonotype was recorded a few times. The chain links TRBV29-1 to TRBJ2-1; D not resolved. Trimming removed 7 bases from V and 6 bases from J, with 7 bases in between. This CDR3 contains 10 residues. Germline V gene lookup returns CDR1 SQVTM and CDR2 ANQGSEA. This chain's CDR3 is CSARINEQFF. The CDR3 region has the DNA TGCAGCGCGCGGATCAATGAGCAGTTCTTC.

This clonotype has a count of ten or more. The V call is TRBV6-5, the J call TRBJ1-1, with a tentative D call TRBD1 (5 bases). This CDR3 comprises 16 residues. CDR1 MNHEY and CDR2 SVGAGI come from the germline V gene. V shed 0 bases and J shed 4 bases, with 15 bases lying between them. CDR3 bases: TGTGCCAGCAGTTACTCGAAGACGGGACGAGGCACTGAAGCTTTCTTT. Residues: CASSYSKTGRGTEAFF.

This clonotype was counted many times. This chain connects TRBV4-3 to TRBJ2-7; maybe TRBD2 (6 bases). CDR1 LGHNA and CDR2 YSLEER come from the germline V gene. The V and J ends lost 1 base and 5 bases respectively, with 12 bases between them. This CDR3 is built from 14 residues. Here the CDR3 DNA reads TGCGCCAGCAGCCAAGCCGGGGGTGTCGACGAGCAGTACTTC. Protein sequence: CASSQAGGVDEQYF.

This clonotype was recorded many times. CDR3 amino acids: CSARAWGSATNEKLFF. The CDR3 DNA reads TGCAGTGCTAGAGCATGGGGATCGGCAACTAATGAAAAACTGTTTTTT. This sequence joins TRBV20-1 and TRBJ1-4; no reliable D call. V lost 1 base to trimming and J lost 0 bases, with 12 bases between them. The CDR3 consists of 16 residues. Germline V gene data show CDR1 as DFQATT and CDR2 as SNEGSKA (reference sequence).

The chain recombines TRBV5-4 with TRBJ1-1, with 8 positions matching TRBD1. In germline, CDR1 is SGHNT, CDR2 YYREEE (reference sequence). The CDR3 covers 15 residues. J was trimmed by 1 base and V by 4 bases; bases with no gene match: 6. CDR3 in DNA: TGTGCCAGCAGCAATCGGACAGGGAGGAACACTGAAGCTTTCTTT. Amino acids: CASSNRTGRNTEAFF.

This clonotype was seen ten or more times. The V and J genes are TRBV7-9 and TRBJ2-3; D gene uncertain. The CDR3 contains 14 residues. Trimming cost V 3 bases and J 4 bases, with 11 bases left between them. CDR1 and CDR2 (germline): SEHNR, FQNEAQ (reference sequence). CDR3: CASSFWAMADTQYF. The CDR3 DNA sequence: TGTGCCAGCAGCTTCTGGGCGATGGCAGATACGCAGTATTTT.

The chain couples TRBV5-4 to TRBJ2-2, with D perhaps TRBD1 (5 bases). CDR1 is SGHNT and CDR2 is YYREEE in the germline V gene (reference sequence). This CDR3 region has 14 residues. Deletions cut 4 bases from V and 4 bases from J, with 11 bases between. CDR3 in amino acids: CASSDTGFTGELFF. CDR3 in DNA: TGTGCCAGCAGCGACACAGGATTCACCGGGGAGCTGTTTTTT.

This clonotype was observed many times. This chain's CDR3 is CASSESRDTQYF. The DNA for the CDR3 is TGTGCCAGCAGTGAAAGCCGAGATACGCAGTATTTT. The chain carries TRBV25-1 and TRBJ2-3; D gene ambiguous. CDR1 MGHDK and CDR2 SYGVNS come from the germline V gene. The CDR3 is 12 amino acids. With 2 bases removed from V and 5 bases from J, the gap between germline ends came to 5 bases.

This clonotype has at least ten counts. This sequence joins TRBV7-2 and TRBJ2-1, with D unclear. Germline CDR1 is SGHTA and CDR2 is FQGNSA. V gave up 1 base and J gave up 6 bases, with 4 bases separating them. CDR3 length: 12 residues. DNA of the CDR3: TGTGCCAGCAGCTTAGTTAGCAATGAGCAGTTCTTC. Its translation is CASSLVSNEQFF.

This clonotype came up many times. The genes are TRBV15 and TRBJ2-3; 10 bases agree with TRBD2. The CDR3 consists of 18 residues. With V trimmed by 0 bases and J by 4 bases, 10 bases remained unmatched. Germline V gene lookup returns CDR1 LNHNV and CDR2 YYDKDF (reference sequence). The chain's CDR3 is CATSREAPLAGVSDTQYF. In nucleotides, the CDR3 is TGTGCCACCAGCAGAGAAGCACCGCTAGCGGGAGTTTCAGATACGCAGTATTTT. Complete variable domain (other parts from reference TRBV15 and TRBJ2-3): DAMVIQNPRYQVTQFGKPVTLSCSQTLNHNVMYWYQQKSSQAPKLLFHYYDKDFNNEADTPDNFQSRRPNTSFCFLDIRSPGLGDTAMYLCATSREAPLAGVSDTQYFGPGTRLTVL.

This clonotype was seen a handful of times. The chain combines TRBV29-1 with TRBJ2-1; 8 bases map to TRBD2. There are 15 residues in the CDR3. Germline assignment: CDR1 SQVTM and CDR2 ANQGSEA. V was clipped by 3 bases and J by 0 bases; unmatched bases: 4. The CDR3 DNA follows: TGCAGCGTTGATAAGCGGGGGAGCTCCTACAATGAGCAGTTCTTC. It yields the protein CSVDKRGSSYNEQFF.

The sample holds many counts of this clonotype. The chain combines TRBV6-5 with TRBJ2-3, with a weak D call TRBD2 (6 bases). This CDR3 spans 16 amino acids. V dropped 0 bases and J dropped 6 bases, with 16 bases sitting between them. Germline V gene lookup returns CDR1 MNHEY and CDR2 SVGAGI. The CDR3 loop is CASSYSPGGIGDTQYF. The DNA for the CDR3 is TGTGCCAGCAGTTACTCTCCGGGCGGGATCGGGGATACGCAGTATTTT.

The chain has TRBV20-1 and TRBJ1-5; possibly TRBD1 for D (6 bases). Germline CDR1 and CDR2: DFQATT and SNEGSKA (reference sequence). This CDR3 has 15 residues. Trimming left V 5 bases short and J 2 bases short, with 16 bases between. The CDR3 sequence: CSARTRRGGNQPQHF. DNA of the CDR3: TGCAGTGCTCGCACTAGGAGGGGGGGCAATCAGCCCCAGCATTTT.

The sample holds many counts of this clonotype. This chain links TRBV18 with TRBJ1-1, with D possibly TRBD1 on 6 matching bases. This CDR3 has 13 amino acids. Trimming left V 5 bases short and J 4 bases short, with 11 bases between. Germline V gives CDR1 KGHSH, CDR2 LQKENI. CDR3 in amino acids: CASSKEGGTEAFF. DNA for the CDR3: TGTGCCAGCTCAAAAGAGGGGGGCACTGAAGCTTTCTTT.